These T cell receptor beta chains were read from a single sample in a study of regulatory T cells in long-lasting Graves disease. TCRdb reprocessed the multiplex PCR reads via MiXCR and lists one record per CDR3 protein. The table shows about 660,000 distinct CDR3 sequences, with 30% occurring only once. This specimen consisted of peripheral blood mononuclear cells (PBMCs), obtained when the disease was refractory, from a patient treated with antithyroid drugs. The receptors shown here come from a female donor with Graves disease. Both conserved end residues are part of each CDR3. D genes are given only for firm matches. Size tells how often a clone was seen (once, few, many) or the class of an expanded clone, and some rows leave it out.

CDR3aa | CDR3nt | j_gene | abundance | v_gene | d_gene
CASSVVRNTGELFF | TGCGCCAGCAGTGTGGTTCGGAACACCGGGGAGCTGTTTTTT | TRBJ2-2 | few | TRBV10-2 | -
CASSPDSGTVIGYTF | TGCGCCAGCAGCCCGGATTCCGGGACGGTCATCGGCTACACCTTC | TRBJ1-2 | - | TRBV5-1 | -
CASSRRTDGNQPQHF | TGTGCCAGCAGCCGTAGGACGGATGGCAATCAGCCCCAGCATTTT | TRBJ1-5 | - | TRBV6-1 | -
CASRFGGSRYGYTF | TGTGCCAGCAGGTTCGGGGGGTCAAGGTATGGCTACACCTTC | TRBJ1-2 | few | TRBV2 | -
CSARDISSGRPETQYF | TGCAGTGCTAGAGATATCTCCTCGGGGCGGCCAGAGACCCAGTACTTC | TRBJ2-5 | - | TRBV20-1 | -
CASSDRRVSDGYTF | TGTGCCAGCAGCGACAGGCGGGTGTCCGATGGCTACACCTTC | TRBJ1-2 | - | TRBV9 | -
CASSEKLGEQFF | TGTGCCAGCAGTGAAAAGTTGGGTGAGCAGTTCTTC | TRBJ2-1 | - | TRBV6-2/TRBV6-3 | -
CASSLVGRGSAYEQYF | TGTGCCAGCAGTTTAGTGGGGAGAGGGAGTGCCTACGAGCAGTACTTC | TRBJ2-7 | once | TRBV12-3/TRBV12-4 | -
CASRGPNEKLFF | TGTGCCAGCAGGGGCCCGAATGAAAAACTGTTTTTT | TRBJ1-4 | - | TRBV11-2 | -
CASSYTSGRAQRQETQYF | TGTGCCAGCAGTTATACTAGCGGGAGGGCCCAACGTCAAGAGACCCAGTACTTC | TRBJ2-5 | - | TRBV12-3/TRBV12-4 | TRBD2
CASRMIRTGKNFYGYTF | TGTGCCAGTAGAATGATCAGGACAGGGAAGAACTTCTATGGCTACACCTTC | TRBJ1-2 | - | TRBV19 | TRBD1
CASSKRTGLAKNIQYF | TGTGCCAGCAGCAAGCGAACAGGGCTAGCCAAAAACATTCAGTACTTC | TRBJ2-4 | - | TRBV3-1 | -
CASSFAANPYGQYF | TGTGCCAGCAGCTTCGCAGCTAACCCCTACGGGCAGTACTTC | TRBJ2-7 | once | TRBV7-2 | -
CSAGALQGTSYNEQFF | TGCAGTGCGGGGGCCCTACAGGGGACCTCCTACAATGAGCAGTTCTTC | TRBJ2-1 | - | TRBV20-1 | TRBD1
CASSYSGRVHYEQYF | TGTGCCAGCAGTTACTCAGGCAGGGTTCACTACGAGCAGTACTTC | TRBJ2-7 | many | TRBV6-5 | -
CASSGAVDEKLFF | TGTGCCAGCAGTGGGGCGGTGGATGAAAAACTGTTTTTT | TRBJ1-4 | - | TRBV6-1 | -
CASSAQTGVNEKLFF | TGTGCCAGCAGTGCCCAGACAGGGGTTAATGAAAAACTGTTTTTT | TRBJ1-4 | - | TRBV27 | TRBD1
CASILGVGSSYEQYF | TGTGCCAGCATTCTGGGAGTAGGTAGCTCCTACGAGCAGTACTTC | TRBJ2-7 | - | TRBV28 | -
CASSKGGQGNSPLHF | TGTGCCAGCTCGAAAGGGGGTCAAGGGAATTCACCCCTCCACTTT | TRBJ1-6 | - | TRBV18 | -
CASSYTGVWETQYF | TGTGCCAGCAGCTATACAGGGGTGTGGGAGACCCAGTACTTC | TRBJ2-5 | few | TRBV6-1 | TRBD1